This TCR beta chain is drawn from a study of PD-L1 blockade in urothelial cancer (dated by TCRdb to the late 2010s). About the study as a whole: Every patient began therapy at some point between 2013 and 2015 and was given atezolizumab 1,200 mg intravenously every 3 weeks. About 90% of the roughly 29 patients were identified as males with urothelial cancer of bladder origin, and a prior smoking history was reported by 18 of 29 patients. Patients had an ECOG performance status of 0 or 1 and had received between 0 and 3 prior chemotherapy regimens. Blood samples were analyzed at two time points: 3 weeks after treatment start (second dose) and 6 weeks after treatment start. Blood samples gave median yields of roughly 150,000 T cells and tens of thousands of unique TCRs, along with a median clonality of 0.080. Somatic, immune and clinical correlates of response to PD-L1 blockade with atezolizumab in urothelial cancer were the focus of an exploratory multi-omic analysis. TCR sequencing covered pretreatment tumor samples and matched, serially collected peripheral blood taken before and after atezolizumab treatment. Durable clinical benefit meant progression-free survival longer than 6 months, and TCR features were also tested against progression-free and overall survival. In the same patients, whole exome sequencing and RNA sequencing of pretreatment tumors were performed in addition to TCR sequencing. Durable clinical benefit was achieved by nine patients but not by the remaining 20. Around 30 patients had pretreatment blood TCR-seq, about 25 had at least one posttreatment blood collection, and about 25 had tumor TCR-seq. Points the paper makes about the study in general: Improved progression-free and overall survival was associated with having pretreatment peripheral blood TCR clonality below the median. Small sample size (n of about 30) and many exploratory analyses mean the results are intended to be hypothesis-generating. Patients with durable benefit showed greater expansion of tumor-associated TCR clones in peripheral blood 3 weeks after starting treatment (n = 22, p = 0.022).

Synthetic TCR analog templates were spiked into each PCR so that absolute template abundance could be estimated from read counts. The immunoSEQ assay was used to amplify TCRbeta CDR3 regions from genomic DNA with bias-controlled V and J gene primers. Rearranged TCRbeta segments were sequenced at approximately 20X coverage. In the source study's methods: Clustering was used to correct sequencing errors, and CDR3s were annotated against IMGT so that V, D and J genes could be assigned. Downstream analyses used only productive TCRbeta rearrangements and left out out-of-frame or stop-codon sequences. Clonality was calculated as one minus the Shannon entropy normalized by the log of the number of unique productive sequences. Clones differing between time points or between blood and tumor were identified by Fisher's exact test with Benjamini-Hochberg correction at adjusted p below 0.01. TCRdb stores this immuneACCESS table with in-frame sequences only. Part of the clones is absent; in the studies checked, under half of the shortfall reflects unresolved V genes, and no reason is known for the rest. The V and J calls and clone size were taken over from that table, and D and trimming were inferred from the DNA. The sample table lists about 63,000 clones, about four fifths of them with a count of one. Jointly, the top ten make up around 5.4% of the sample.

The time point label of this sample denotes: pretreatment peripheral blood. The cohort included roughly 29 patients with locally advanced or metastatic urothelial carcinoma who were treated at Memorial Sloan Kettering on a trial protocol. Peripheral blood mononuclear cells were collected pretreatment and during treatment, with between 1 and 8 total time points per patient. The Qiagen DNeasy Blood extraction kit was used to purify genomic DNA from total PBMCs and from tumor samples. Collected pretreatment and during treatment, PBMCs were isolated and stored as previously described. To note about this clone: The clone's antigen remains unknown. No base quality information exists; no much larger clone differs at one position.

From cysteine to phenylalanine, the CDR3 is 15 amino acids long. The DNA shown is the 45-base CDR3, in frame from base 1. From the germline V gene, CDR1 is LGHNA and CDR2 is YSLEER. At the junction V is shortened by 4 bases and J by 1 base, with 12 bases in between. The source is a man in his sixties or seventies with urothelial cancer. The sequenced sample was PBMCs, obtained around atezolizumab (anti-PD-L1) treatment. The V and J segments used are TRBV4-3 and TRBJ2-3; the D gene is perhaps TRBD2, from 6 matching bases. The DNA sequence is as follows: TGCGCCAGCAGCCCCCGACTAGACGGCACAGATACGCAGTATTTT. Translated, it gives CASSPRLDGTDTQYF.